This entry features one T cell receptor beta chain sequence. Germline CDR1 reads SGHNT; CDR2 reads YENEEA. CDR3 length: 15 residues. Trimming cost V 1 base and J 6 bases, with 13 bases left between them. Some clones are missing from TCRdb's copy, which holds only in-frame ones; the method was immunoSEQ multiplex PCR. The top ten hold 8.5% to 10% of the sample, which has roughly 180,000 clones, about three quarters seen once. The data stem from a study of blood T cell repertoires in COVID-19. Source material: peripheral blood. The receptor was isolated from a woman in her forties or fifties with active or convalescent COVID-19. This sequence joins TRBV11-3 and TRBJ2-1, with D possibly TRBD2 on 6 matching bases. The CDR3 nucleotides are TGTGCCAGCAGCTTAGGAGGAGGGGTTGGCAATGAGCAGTTCTTC. Translating it yields CASSLGGGVGNEQFF.